This is a list of T cell receptor beta chains from one sample in a study of blood T cell repertoires in COVID-19. Profiling relied on immunoSEQ multiplex PCR, and the TCRdb table lists in-frame clones only, not all of them. The sample yields tens of thousands of clones, roughly 86% seen once. Input material: peripheral blood. The receptors were sampled from a man aged 35-49 years with COVID-19, enrolled during active disease. The CDR3 runs from the conserved cysteine through the conserved F or W. The D gene is left open where the match is weak. Clone size, where shown, is once, few, many, or a class for clones that have expanded.

d_call	v_call	j_call	clone_size	cdr3_nt	cdr3_aa
TRBD1	TRBV28	TRBJ1-2	NA	TGTGCCAGCAGTTTGGGGACAGGGACCTATGGCTACACCTTC	CASSLGTGTYGYTF
TRBD1	TRBV10-1	TRBJ1-5	NA	TGCGCCAGCACCGGGCCGGGACAGGAGGTGTTTGGCAATCAGCCCCAGCATTTT	CASTGPGQEVFGNQPQHF
NA	TRBV2	TRBJ1-5	NA	TGTGCCAGCAGTCAAAACACAGGGAGAGATCAGCCCCAGCATTTT	CASSQNTGRDQPQHF
TRBD1	TRBV19	TRBJ1-1	NA	TGTGCCAGTTCCGGGGGGGACAGCCGCTTTGAAGCTTTCTTT	CASSGGDSRFEAFF
TRBD2	TRBV7-6	TRBJ2-5	NA	TGTGCCAGCTCGACATTCGGGACTAGTCCTGAGACCCAGTACTTC	CASSTFGTSPETQYF
TRBD1	TRBV7-9	TRBJ2-1	NA	TGTGCCAGCAGCTGGGACAGGTTCATTTTCGGTGAGCAGTTCTTC	CASSWDRFIFGEQFF
NA	TRBV10-3	TRBJ2-1	NA	TGTGCCATCAGTGAACAGGAACTAAATGAGCAGTTCTTC	CAISEQELNEQFF
NA	TRBV28	TRBJ2-2	NA	TGTGCCAGCAGTCCCGGGCGGGAGAACACCGGGGAGCTGTTTTTT	CASSPGRENTGELFF
NA	TRBV2	TRBJ1-6	NA	TGTGCCAGCAGTGAAGCGCGTCGGGGTAATTCACCCCTCCACTTT	CASSEARRGNSPLHF
NA	TRBV5-1	TRBJ2-3	NA	TGCGCCAGCAGCATCCAGGGAGGCGCCAGCACAGATACGCAGTATTTT	CASSIQGGASTDTQYF
NA	TRBV5-1	TRBJ2-7	NA	TGCGCCAGCAGTGGATCCAGGATCTACGAGCAGTACTTC	CASSGSRIYEQYF
TRBD2	TRBV10-3	TRBJ2-3	NA	TGTGCCACCGCAGTCTTGATGGGGGGGGGCACAGATACGCAGTATTTT	CATAVLMGGGTDTQYF
TRBD1	TRBV4-1	TRBJ2-7	NA	TGCGCCAGCAGCCATTATCCCGGGACAGGGGGGGAAGAGCAGTACTTC	CASSHYPGTGGEEQYF
NA	TRBV19	TRBJ1-1	NA	TGTGCCAGTAGGGCACAGCCGAACACTGAAGCTTTCTTT	CASRAQPNTEAFF
NA	TRBV25-1	TRBJ1-4	NA	TGTGCCAGCAGTGACTCATCCTACTCGCTTAAACTGTTTTTT	CASSDSSYSLKLFF
TRBD1	TRBV5-4	TRBJ1-1	once	TGTGCCAGCAGCCCCTCAGGGACAGGGGGCGCAAAGAACACTGAAGCTTTCTTT	CASSPSGTGGAKNTEAFF
TRBD1	TRBV6-8	TRBJ2-7	NA	TGTGCCAGCAGTACTCTACCGGGACAGGGGACCGAGCAGTACTTC	CASSTLPGQGTEQYF
NA	TRBV28	TRBJ1-1	NA	TGTGCCAGCAGTTCTCCGGGGATCGTAAGGATCACTGAAGCTTTCTTT	CASSSPGIVRITEAFF
NA	TRBV4-1	TRBJ1-5	NA	TGCGCCAGCAGCCAAGTGGGGAGGGTTAGGGGTCAGCCCCAGCATTTT	CASSQVGRVRGQPQHF
TRBD2	TRBV3-1/TRBV3-2	TRBJ2-3	NA	TGTGCCAGCACCCAAGCGGGGGGGGAGGATACGCAGTATTTT	CASTQAGGEDTQYF
NA	TRBV2	TRBJ2-7	NA	TGTGCCAGCAGTGAAGTAGAAATCTCCTACGAGCAGTACTTC	CASSEVEISYEQYF
TRBD1	TRBV10-2	TRBJ1-4	NA	TGCGCCAGCAGTGAGGATTTGGGGGGACAGACCAAGTTT	CASSEDLGGQTKF
TRBD1	TRBV15	TRBJ2-7	NA	TGTGCCACCAGCAACCGACAGGGGAGAAACGAGCAGTACTTC	CATSNRQGRNEQYF
NA	TRBV5-1	TRBJ1-1	NA	TGCGCCAGCAGCTTGAGCGGGTCCCGCGCTGAAGCTTTCTTT	CASSLSGSRAEAFF
TRBD1	TRBV18	TRBJ2-1	NA	TGTGCCAGCTGTGAGACAGGGGGCGCAAGGAATGAGCAGTTCTTC	CASCETGGARNEQFF
NA	TRBV9	TRBJ1-6	once	TGTGCCAGCACAAGGGAGGGAAGCTCCTATAATTCACCCCTCCACTTT	CASTREGSSYNSPLHF
NA	TRBV5-4	TRBJ2-1	NA	TGTGCCAGCAGCTTGCAGGCCGGTGGGCGGGGGCCTTTAAATGAGCAGTTCTTC	CASSLQAGGRGPLNEQFF
NA	TRBV29-1	TRBJ1-1	NA	TGCAGCGTTGACCCCATGAACACTGAAGCTTTCTTT	CSVDPMNTEAFF
TRBD1	TRBV28	TRBJ2-1	NA	TGTGCCAGCAGACTCGGGACAGGGGCGGCGAAGGAGTTCTTC	CASRLGTGAAKEFF
TRBD2	TRBV6-5	TRBJ2-1	NA	TGTGCCAGCAGAACCCTTTTCGGGGGGGCCGATGAGCAGTTCTTC	CASRTLFGGADEQFF
TRBD1	TRBV9	TRBJ1-5	NA	TGTGCCAGCAGCGTGGGACAGGGGATGAATCAGCCCCAGCATTTT	CASSVGQGMNQPQHF